These 21 T cell receptor beta chains share one sample of origin, sequenced in a study of T cell changes during pregnancy in multiple sclerosis. Sequenced by immunoSEQ multiplex PCR; TCRdb stores in-frame clones only, minus some. The sample includes some 80,000 clones, approximately 95% of them seen just once. The sample here was CD4+ T cells from peripheral blood mononuclear cells, taken after pregnancy. The receptors were sampled from a female donor with multiple sclerosis, enrolled in a pregnancy study.

The chain couples TRBV28 to TRBJ1-5, with 7 bases aligning to TRBD1. After removal of 2 bases from V and 4 bases from J, the junction contained 5 bases not matched to a gene. The CDR3 is 15 amino acids. The germline CDR1 and CDR2 sequences are MDHEN and SYDVKM. CDR3 sequence: CASSLETGKNQPQHF. CDR3 DNA sequence: TGTGCCAGCAGTTTAGAGACAGGGAAGAATCAGCCCCAGCATTTT.

The chain links TRBV29-1 to TRBJ2-1; 11 bases line up with TRBD2. Germline V gives CDR1 SQVTM, CDR2 ANQGSEA. J gave up 6 bases and V 5 bases, and 6 bases lay outside the gene matches. The CDR3 length is 14 residues. The CDR3 is CSVRTSGRVNEQFF. The CDR3 DNA reads TGCAGCGTTCGTACTAGCGGGAGAGTCAATGAGCAGTTCTTC.

This chain connects TRBV29-1 to TRBJ1-2; D is perhaps TRBD1 (6 bases). Trimming took off 6 bases at V and 2 bases at J, with 19 bases between the two ends. The CDR3 runs to 15 residues. CDR1 is SQVTM, CDR2 ANQGSEA, per germline. In DNA form, the CDR3 reads TGCAGCGTGCAGGTCCCGACAGGACAAAACTATGGCTACACCTTC. It codes for CSVQVPTGQNYGYTF.

J is TRBJ2-5 and V is TRBV29-1; weak D call: TRBD1 (5 bases). With the DNA end fitting TRBJ2-7 better, the J assignment may be wrong. Per the germline V gene, CDR1 is SQVTM and CDR2 is ANQGSEA. The CDR3 totals 12 residues. The CDR3 protein is CSVEGPSDEQYF. The CDR3 region has the DNA TGCAGCGTTGAGGGGCCATCCGACGAGCAGTACTTC.

The genes are TRBV5-6 and TRBJ1-2; maybe TRBD1 (5 bases). The CDR3 is 15 residues long. Deletions cut 2 bases from V and 5 bases from J, with 16 bases between. Germline assignment: CDR1 SGHDT and CDR2 YYEEEE. The CDR3 bases are TGTGCCAGCAGCTTTAGACAGCACGGAGTTTATGGCTACACCTTC. Amino acids: CASSFRQHGVYGYTF.

This chain uses TRBV12-5 with TRBJ2-1, with TRBD2 matching over 13 bases. V trimming: 7 bases; J trimming: 10 bases; junction bases outside the gene matches: 4. From germline, CDR1 is LGHNT and CDR2 FRNRAP. This CDR3 comprises 13 residues. The CDR3 is CASVQGLAGEQFF. The CDR3 nucleotides read TGTGCTAGTGTGCAGGGACTAGCGGGGGAGCAGTTCTTC.

The genes are TRBV9 and TRBJ2-7, with 9 bases identical to TRBD1. Germline CDR1 and CDR2: SGDLS and YYNGEE. This CDR3 contains 16 residues. V was pared by 1 base and J by 6 bases, with 11 bases of the junction left unmatched. CDR3 region: CASSVFGTGRLSEQYF. CDR3 coding DNA: TGTGCCAGCAGCGTATTCGGGACAGGGCGTCTGAGCGAGCAGTACTTC.

The chain employs TRBV5-4 and TRBJ2-7, with 11 bases aligning to TRBD2. Germline trimming cut 3 bases from V and 7 bases from J; bases unmatched to any gene: 12. Germline CDR1 reads SGHNT; CDR2 reads YYREEE (reference sequence). The CDR3 spans 16 residues. The CDR3 bases are TGTGCCAGCAGCTCGCACCGGGTAGCGGGAGGGCCGGAGCAGTACTTC. Translating gives CASSSHRVAGGPEQYF. The complete variable domain, with remaining parts taken from reference TRBV5-4 and TRBJ2-7, reads ETGVTQSPTHLIKTRGQQVTLRCSSQSGHNTVSWYQQALGQGPQFIFQYYREEENGRGNFPPRFSGLQFPNYSSELNVNALELDDSALYLCASSSHRVAGGPEQYFGPGTRLTVT.

The rearrangement links TRBV25-1 to TRBJ2-1; 13 bases line up with TRBD2. Germline trimming cut 5 bases from V and 12 bases from J; bases unmatched to any gene: 19. The CDR3 spans 18 residues. Germline V gene lookup returns CDR1 MGHDK and CDR2 SYGVNS. The DNA of the CDR3 is TGTGCCAGCAGTCCCGGGGGTGGTTGGGGACTAGCGGGATCACGGCAGTTCTTC. This sequence encodes CASSPGGGWGLAGSRQFF.

The rearrangement links TRBV18 to TRBJ2-5; possibly TRBD2 for D (6 bases). The germline gives CDR1 KGHSH, CDR2 LQKENI. The CDR3 has 17 residues. Deletions cut 6 bases from V and 4 bases from J, with 24 bases between. The CDR3 loop reads CASSLKTGRGNGETQYF. The CDR3 DNA sequence: TGTGCCAGCTCGCTTAAAACCGGGAGAGGGAACGGAGAGACCCAGTACTTC.

V usage is TRBV27 and J usage is TRBJ2-7; TRBD2 might be the D (5 bases). The CDR3 is 12 residues long. Germline assignment: CDR1 MNHEY and CDR2 SMNVEV (reference sequence). Trimming took off 5 bases at V and 4 bases at J, with 9 bases between the two ends. For the CDR3, the DNA is TGTGCCAGCAGTGGAGGTATTTACGAGCAGTACTTC. As protein: CASSGGIYEQYF.

J is TRBJ2-1 and V is TRBV28; perhaps TRBD2 as D (7 bases). The germline V gene encodes CDR1 MDHEN and CDR2 SYDVKM. Trimming stripped 10 bases from V and 11 bases from J, with 18 bases between. The length of the CDR3 is 12 residues. In DNA, the CDR3 is TGTGCCACCACGGGGGGCCCCTCCCAGCAGTTCTTC. Its translation is CATTGGPSQQFF.

This chain links TRBV14 with TRBJ2-2; unclear D gene. Germline V lookup: CDR1 SGHDN, CDR2 FVKESK. Trimming cost V 1 base and J 6 bases, with 6 bases left between them. There are 13 residues in the CDR3. The CDR3 region has the DNA TGTGCCAGCAGCCAAGCCAGATCCGGGGAGCTGTTTTTT. Translated: CASSQARSGELFF.

This chain joins TRBV10-3 and TRBJ2-7; 12 positions match TRBD2. The CDR3 contains 13 residues. Trimming cost V 4 bases and J 5 bases; bases outside gene matches: 0. Looked up from germline, CDR1 is ENHRY and CDR2 is SYGVKD. The CDR3 spells CAISGTSGDEQYF. In nucleotides, the CDR3 is TGTGCCATCAGTGGGACTAGCGGGGACGAGCAGTACTTC.

The rearrangement uses TRBV28 and TRBJ2-7; 7 bases match TRBD2. Trimming took 7 bases from V and 3 from J; bases not matched to a gene: 9. The germline V gene encodes CDR1 MDHEN and CDR2 SYDVKM. This CDR3 has 14 amino acids. The CDR3 sequence is CASISGEGNYEQYF. The CDR3, as DNA: TGTGCCAGCATCTCGGGGGAGGGGAACTACGAGCAGTACTTC.

The V and J genes are TRBV5-1 and TRBJ2-3, with D tentatively TRBD2 (6 bases). Trimming removed 0 bases at V and 0 bases at J, with 20 bases between. The CDR3 covers 19 residues. Germline CDR1 and CDR2: SGHRS and YFSETQ. The CDR3 DNA follows: TGCGCCAGCAGCTTGGCCAGGGACTCCGTCGCGACTAGCACAGATACGCAGTATTTT. Translation: CASSLARDSVATSTDTQYF. Filled out from reference TRBV5-1 and TRBJ2-3, the complete variable domain reads KAGVTQTPRYLIKTRGQQVTLSCSPISGHRSVSWYQQTPGQGLQFLFEYFSETQRNKGNFPGRFSGRQFSNSRSEMNVSTLELGDSALYLCASSLARDSVATSTDTQYFGPGTRLTVL.

V gene TRBV28 combines with J gene TRBJ1-3; maybe TRBD1 (5 bases). Germline CDR1 reads MDHEN; CDR2 reads SYDVKM. Trimming cost V 1 base and J 8 bases, with 18 bases left between them. CDR3 size: 16 residues. Written as DNA, the CDR3 is TGTGCCAGCAGTTTATATAGGGGTATCTTCTCGGACACCATATATTTT. Protein sequence: CASSLYRGIFSDTIYF.

The genes are TRBV28 and TRBJ1-2, with 8 positions matching TRBD1. Looked up from germline, CDR1 is MDHEN and CDR2 is SYDVKM. The CDR3 extends over 16 amino acids. J gave up 4 bases and V 5 bases, and 12 bases lay outside the gene matches. CDR3 DNA sequence: TGTGCCAGCAGTCTACAGGGGGAGGGGGGCCGCTATGGCTACACCTTC. This sequence encodes CASSLQGEGGRYGYTF.

The chain employs TRBV19 and TRBJ1-5; 9 positions agree with TRBD1. This CDR3 spans 13 amino acids. The germline V gene encodes CDR1 LNHDA and CDR2 SQIVND (reference sequence). V gave up 6 bases and J gave up 7 bases; unmatched junction bases: 4. The DNA for the CDR3 is TGTGCCAGTAGGCAACAGGGGGCCCAGCCCCAGCATTTT. Its protein is CASRQQGAQPQHF.

The chain employs TRBV5-6 and TRBJ2-7, with D possibly matching TRBD1 (5 bases). The V end was cut by 4 bases, the J end by 2 bases, with 19 bases between. This CDR3 has 16 amino acids. CDR1 is SGHDT, CDR2 YYEEEE, per germline. CDR3 bases: TGTGCCAGCAGCGGATCCAGGGTCTCCAGGGCCTACGAGCAGTACTTC. It encodes CASSGSRVSRAYEQYF.

As concerns this clone: Compared with germline, one end of the junction differs, possibly owing to a read error. The chain employs TRBV6-1 and TRBJ2-5; a possible D gene is TRBD1 (6 bases). Germline CDR1 reads MNHNS; CDR2 reads SASEGT. This CDR3 region has 16 residues. CDR3 sequence reads: CASSQAGTTRQETQYF. The CDR3, as DNA: TGTGCCAGCAGTCAAGCCGGGACAACCAGACAAGAGACCCAGTACTTC.